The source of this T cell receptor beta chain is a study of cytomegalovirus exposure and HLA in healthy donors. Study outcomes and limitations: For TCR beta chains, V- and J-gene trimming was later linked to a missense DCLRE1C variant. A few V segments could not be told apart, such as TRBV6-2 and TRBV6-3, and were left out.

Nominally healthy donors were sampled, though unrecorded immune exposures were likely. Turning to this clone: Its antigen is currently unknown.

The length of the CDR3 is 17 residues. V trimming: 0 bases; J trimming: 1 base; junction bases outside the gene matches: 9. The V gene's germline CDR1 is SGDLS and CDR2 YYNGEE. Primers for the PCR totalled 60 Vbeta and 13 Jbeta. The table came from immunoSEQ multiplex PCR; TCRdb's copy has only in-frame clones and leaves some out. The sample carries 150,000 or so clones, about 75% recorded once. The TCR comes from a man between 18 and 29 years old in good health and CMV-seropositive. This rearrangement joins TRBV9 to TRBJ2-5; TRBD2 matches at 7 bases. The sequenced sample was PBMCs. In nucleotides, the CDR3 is TGTGCCAGCAGCGTAGGTTGGGCTAGCGGCCCCCAAGAGACCCAGTACTTC. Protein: CASSVGWASGPQETQYF.